This is a list of T cell receptor beta chains from one sample in a study of CXCR3-negative and CXCR3-positive naive CD8 T cells. TCRdb reprocessed the 5' RACE reads and stores each CDR3 protein as one record, lacking DNA. Its table records 84,000 or so distinct CDR3 sequences. Input material: naive CXCR3- CD8+ T cells from blood. All receptors derive from a human donor in good health. Some clones in this sample may be carry-over from other donors' samples. Both conserved end residues are part of each CDR3.

len | j_gene | v_gene | CDR3aa
14 | TRBJ2-7 | TRBV11-2 | CASSDTGGSYEQYF
14 | TRBJ2-1 | TRBV29-1 | CSATGTASYNEQFF
14 | TRBJ2-1 | TRBV19 | CASGQGFSYNEQFF
17 | TRBJ1-1 | TRBV19 | CASSTSGTPEGYTEAFF
13 | TRBJ2-7 | TRBV2 | CASTLTVSYEQYF
17 | TRBJ2-1 | TRBV5-1 | CASSLAVKAGGINEQFF
13 | TRBJ2-7 | TRBV4-1 | CASSQGSAGETYF
16 | TRBJ2-4 | TRBV14 | CASSPTQGLAKNIQYF
17 | TRBJ2-3 | TRBV5-1 | CASSLLFSGGSTDTQYF
16 | TRBJ2-5 | TRBV2 | CASSEPWAGKEETQYF
14 | TRBJ2-2 | TRBV20-1 | CSASNTKNTGELFF
15 | TRBJ2-1 | TRBV4-3 | CASSDSGGGYNEQFF
17 | TRBJ2-7 | TRBV28 | CASSFPGQGRDSYEQYF
15 | TRBJ2-7 | TRBV15 | CATSKGQTNSYEQYF
13 | TRBJ2-7 | TRBV4-3 | CASSDRVSYEQYF
13 | TRBJ2-5 | TRBV27 | CASNGRDQETQYF
15 | TRBJ2-7 | TRBV7-2 | CASSLDRSPTYEQYF
12 | TRBJ2-2 | TRBV30 | CALDRVAGELFF
17 | TRBJ2-1 | TRBV28 | CASSLRRGGRTYNEQFF
15 | TRBJ2-7 | TRBV10-3 | CAISLSSGANYEQYF
12 | TRBJ2-7 | TRBV6-5 | CASGDRGYEQYF
12 | TRBJ2-7 | TRBV5-1 | CASSNHRDGQYF
15 | TRBJ2-7 | TRBV14 | CASSQEAGGAYEQYF
15 | TRBJ2-3 | TRBV27 | CASTPADRGTDTQYF
16 | TRBJ2-5 | TRBV15 | CATSRISQGDQETQYF
12 | TRBJ2-3 | TRBV27 | CASSPGTDTQYF
15 | TRBJ2-7 | TRBV29-1 | CSVEPLAAQAYEQYF
15 | TRBJ1-3 | TRBV5-1 | CASSEDRGPGNTIYF
16 | TRBJ2-5 | TRBV29-1 | CSVEDIDREWGKTQYF
15 | TRBJ2-1 | TRBV2 | CASYVEAGHYNEQFF
19 | TRBJ2-2 | TRBV7-9 | CASSLMTSGSWMGTGELFF
16 | TRBJ2-7 | TRBV20-1 | CSARSSGRPSSYEQYF
13 | TRBJ2-3 | TRBV27 | CASSTSSTDTQYF
16 | TRBJ2-3 | TRBV28 | CASRIWAGETTDTQYF
19 | TRBJ2-1 | TRBV3-1 | CASSQDRVGGLAPYNEQFF
15 | TRBJ2-3 | TRBV7-3 | CASSSGLAGSDTQYF
16 | TRBJ1-1 | TRBV7-3 | CASSLRFRESYTEAFF
12 | TRBJ2-7 | TRBV7-9 | CASSLAGGEQYF
13 | TRBJ2-7 | TRBV29-1 | CSVVVAGVYEQYF
17 | TRBJ2-1 | TRBV28 | CASSSLQSVAGANEQFF
14 | TRBJ2-5 | TRBV11-3 | CASSFFQDQETQYF
14 | TRBJ2-7 | TRBV20-1 | CSAISRGDSYEQYF